These T cell receptor beta chains were read from a single sample in a study of blood T cell repertoires in COVID-19. TCRdb's copy holds only in-frame clones and misses some; the assay was immunoSEQ multiplex PCR. The sample includes 210,000 or so clones, just under 80% of them seen just once. The sample comprised peripheral blood. The receptors stem from a woman of 80 years or more with active or convalescent COVID-19. CDR3s include the opening cysteine and the closing phenylalanine or tryptophan. The D gene is left open where the match is weak. Size is stated for part of the rows, as once, few or many counts, or as a class when the clone is expanded.

abundance,j_gene,v_gene,d_gene,CDR3aa,CDR3nt
-,TRBJ2-1,TRBV7-6,TRBD2,CASSLGLAGYNEQFF,TGTGCCAGCAGCTTAGGGCTAGCGGGGTACAATGAGCAGTTCTTC
-,TRBJ2-2,TRBV6-2/TRBV6-3,TRBD1,CASSRTGGSSGELFF,TGTGCCAGCAGTCGGACAGGGGGCTCTTCTGGGGAGCTGTTTTTT
-,TRBJ2-3,TRBV9,-,CASSPLPQTLASTDTQYF,TGTGCCAGCAGCCCCTTACCCCAGACTCTCGCAAGCACAGATACGCAGTATTTT
-,TRBJ2-6,TRBV9,TRBD1,CASSGTGRSSGANVLTF,TGTGCCAGCAGCGGGACAGGACGGAGCTCTGGGGCCAACGTCCTGACTTTC
-,TRBJ2-7,TRBV28,-,CASSLRQSYEQYF,TGTGCCAGCAGTCTCAGGCAGTCCTACGAGCAGTACTTC
-,TRBJ1-1,TRBV27,-,CASSLVPWNTEAFF,TGTGCCAGCAGTTTAGTCCCGTGGAACACTGAAGCTTTCTTT
once,TRBJ2-5,TRBV5-1,TRBD1,CASRPGQGRETQYF,TGCGCCAGCAGGCCCGGACAGGGGCGAGAGACCCAGTACTTC
-,TRBJ1-2,TRBV2,-,CASSHDPPGPYGYTF,TGTGCCAGCAGTCATGACCCGCCAGGGCCCTATGGCTACACCTTC
-,TRBJ1-3,TRBV6-2/TRBV6-3,TRBD1,CASSYLTGRANSGNTIYF,TGTGCCAGCAGTTACTTGACAGGGCGAGCGAACTCTGGAAACACCATATATTTT
-,TRBJ2-7,TRBV10-3,-,CAISENQNDYEQYF,TGTGCCATCAGTGAAAATCAGAATGACTACGAGCAGTACTTC
-,TRBJ1-2,TRBV27,-,CASSPSVYNYGYTF,TGTGCCAGCAGTCCCTCTGTATATAACTATGGCTACACCTTC
-,TRBJ1-2,TRBV5-1,-,CASSPSLGDYGYTF,TGCGCCAGCAGCCCCTCTTTAGGGGATTATGGCTACACCTTC
-,TRBJ2-5,TRBV7-8,-,CASSGAGHRRETQYF,TGTGCCAGCAGCGGGGCGGGGCACAGGCGAGAGACCCAGTACTTC
-,TRBJ2-7,TRBV5-8,-,CASSTTTVPPEQYF,TGTGCCAGCAGCACCACGACAGTCCCTCCCGAGCAGTACTTC
few,TRBJ1-5,TRBV2,-,CASSEAQHPQHF,TGTGCCAGCAGTGAAGCGCAACATCCCCAGCATTTT
once,TRBJ2-1,TRBV5-6,-,CASSIGSSYNEQFF,TGTGCCAGCAGCATCGGGTCGAGCTACAATGAGCAGTTCTTC
-,TRBJ1-2,TRBV20-1,-,CSASTLGIKGRGAGYGYTF,TGCAGTGCTAGTACGCTGGGCATAAAGGGGAGGGGCGCAGGCTATGGCTACACCTTC
few,TRBJ1-6,TRBV19,-,CATLAPGWNSPLHF,TGTGCCACCCTCGCCCCAGGGTGGAATTCACCCCTCCACTTT
-,TRBJ2-7,TRBV29-1,-,CSGYTGIGEQYF,TGCAGCGGTTATACAGGGATTGGCGAGCAGTACTTC
once,TRBJ1-2,TRBV10-3,-,CAIGTSGEYGYTF,TGTGCCATCGGAACCAGCGGGGAATATGGCTACACCTTC
-,TRBJ1-1,TRBV11-2,-,CASSLGMGQRTEAFF,TGTGCCAGCAGCTTAGGAATGGGGCAGCGCACTGAAGCTTTCTTT
-,TRBJ2-1,TRBV9,TRBD1,CASSVGLTGMQNEQFF,TGTGCCAGCAGCGTAGGATTGACAGGGATGCAAAATGAGCAGTTCTTC
-,TRBJ2-1,TRBV3-1/TRBV3-2,TRBD2,CASRSRTSGGGDEQFF,TGTGCCAGCAGATCTAGGACTAGCGGGGGTGGCGATGAGCAGTTCTTC
-,TRBJ2-7,TRBV3-1/TRBV3-2,-,CASSQDRFNEQYF,TGTGCCAGCAGCCAAGATCGGTTTAACGAGCAGTACTTC
-,TRBJ2-7,TRBV18,-,CASSPSQRYYEQYF,TGTGCCAGCTCACCCAGTCAACGTTACTACGAGCAGTACTTC
-,TRBJ1-4,TRBV11-2,-,CASSLNPDNEKLFF,TGTGCCAGCAGCTTGAACCCAGATAATGAAAAACTGTTTTTT
-,TRBJ2-7,TRBV28,TRBD1,CASSSTSGQPYAYEQYF,TGTGCCAGCAGCTCAACTTCGGGACAGCCCTACGCCTACGAGCAGTACTTC
-,TRBJ2-5,TRBV30,-,CAWSPRAGWGETQYF,TGTGCCTGGAGTCCTCGCGCGGGGTGGGGGGAGACCCAGTACTTC
few,TRBJ2-7,TRBV10-3,-,CAIRLDRSYEQYF,TGTGCCATCAGGTTAGACAGGTCCTACGAGCAGTACTTC
once,TRBJ1-1,TRBV6-5,-,CASSYGSHGVGTEAFF,TGTGCCAGCAGTTACGGGTCCCACGGGGTGGGCACTGAAGCTTTCTTT
-,TRBJ2-4,TRBV19,TRBD2,CASSTPGRDNIQYF,TGTGCCAGTAGCACCCCGGGGAGGGATAACATTCAGTACTTC
-,TRBJ2-1,TRBV3-1/TRBV3-2,TRBD2,CASSQGLAGGPYEQFF,TGTGCCAGCAGCCAAGGCCTAGCGGGGGGGCCCTATGAGCAGTTCTTC